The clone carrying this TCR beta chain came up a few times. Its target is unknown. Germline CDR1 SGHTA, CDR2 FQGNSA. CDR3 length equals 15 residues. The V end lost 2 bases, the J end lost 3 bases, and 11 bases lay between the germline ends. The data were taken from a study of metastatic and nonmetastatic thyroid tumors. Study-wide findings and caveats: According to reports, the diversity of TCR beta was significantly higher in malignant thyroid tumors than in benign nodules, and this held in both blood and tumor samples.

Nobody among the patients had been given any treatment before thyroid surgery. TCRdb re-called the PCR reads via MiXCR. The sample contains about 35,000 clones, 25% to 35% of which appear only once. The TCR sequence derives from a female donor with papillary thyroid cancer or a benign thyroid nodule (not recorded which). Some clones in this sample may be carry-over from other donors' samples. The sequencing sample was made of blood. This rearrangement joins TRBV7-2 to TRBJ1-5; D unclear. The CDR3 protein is CASSLTAGNNQPQHF. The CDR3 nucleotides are TGTGCCAGCAGCTTAACGGCGGGGAACAATCAGCCCCAGCATTTT. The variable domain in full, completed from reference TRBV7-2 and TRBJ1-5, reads GAGVSQSPSNKVTEKGKDVELRCDPISGHTALYWYRQSLGQGLEFLIYFQGNSAPDKSGLPSDRFSAERTGGSVSTLTIQRTQQEDSAVYLCASSLTAGNNQPQHFGDGTRLSIL.